These T cell receptor beta chains were read from a single sample in a study of T-cell reconstitution after alpha-beta-depleted transplantation in children. TCRdb recomputed calls from the PCR reads with MiXCR, one row per CDR3 protein. The table shows about 590,000 distinct CDR3 sequences, with about an eighth occurring only once. This sample comprised PBMCs, mostly from graft donor cells, obtained 360 days after TCRalphabeta/CD19-depleted stem cell transplant. The receptors derive from a male patient younger than 18 who had a stem cell transplant for acute myeloid leukemia, so the T cells may come from the graft donor. The CDR3 runs from the conserved cysteine through the conserved F or W. Fields, in order: D gene, V gene, J gene, clone size, CDR3 protein, CDR3 DNA. D genes are given only for firm matches. Size is stated for part of the rows, as once, few or many counts, or as a class when the clone is expanded.

d_gene: -
v_gene: TRBV28
j_gene: TRBJ2-3
abundance: -
CDR3aa: CASRLDGTDTQYF
CDR3nt: TGTGCCAGCAGGCTAGACGGCACAGATACGCAGTATTTT

d_gene: -
v_gene: TRBV27
j_gene: TRBJ2-7
abundance: few
CDR3aa: CASSLWGAGEQYF
CDR3nt: TGTGCCAGCAGTCTATGGGGGGCCGGCGAGCAGTACTTC

d_gene: -
v_gene: TRBV11-2
j_gene: TRBJ2-7
abundance: few
CDR3aa: CASSAPPGHEYF
CDR3nt: TGTGCCAGCAGCGCCCCTCCGGGACACGAGTACTTC

d_gene: -
v_gene: TRBV10-3
j_gene: TRBJ1-1
abundance: many
CDR3aa: CAIGLLQGANTEAFF
CDR3nt: TGTGCCATCGGCCTACTACAGGGAGCGAACACTGAAGCTTTCTTT

d_gene: TRBD1
v_gene: TRBV7-9
j_gene: TRBJ1-1
abundance: few
CDR3aa: CASSFLIQGGNTEAFF
CDR3nt: TGTGCCAGCAGCTTTTTAATACAGGGGGGGAACACTGAAGCTTTCTTT

d_gene: -
v_gene: TRBV28
j_gene: TRBJ2-3
abundance: few
CDR3aa: CASSLPSPGGKQGTDTQYF
CDR3nt: TGTGCCAGCAGTTTGCCTAGCCCCGGGGGTAAGCAGGGCACAGATACGCAGTATTTT

d_gene: -
v_gene: TRBV7-2
j_gene: TRBJ2-7
abundance: -
CDR3aa: CASSLAPQGEQYF
CDR3nt: TGTGCCAGCAGCTTAGCCCCCCAGGGCGAGCAGTACTTC

d_gene: TRBD1
v_gene: TRBV6-2/TRBV6-3
j_gene: TRBJ2-1
abundance: -
CDR3aa: CASAGTVEQFF
CDR3nt: TGTGCCAGCGCAGGGACAGTCGAGCAGTTCTTC

d_gene: -
v_gene: TRBV6-1
j_gene: TRBJ2-1
abundance: few
CDR3aa: CASLIARDFPYNEQFF
CDR3nt: TGTGCCAGCCTAATAGCCAGGGACTTTCCATACAATGAGCAGTTCTTC

d_gene: TRBD1
v_gene: TRBV29-1
j_gene: TRBJ1-5
abundance: few
CDR3aa: CSVAPGQKNQPQHF
CDR3nt: TGCAGCGTTGCCCCGGGACAGAAGAATCAGCCCCAGCATTTT

d_gene: TRBD1
v_gene: TRBV5-1
j_gene: TRBJ2-7
abundance: many
CDR3aa: CASSWTGSYEQYF
CDR3nt: TGTGCCAGCAGCTGGACAGGTTCCTACGAGCAGTACTTC

d_gene: -
v_gene: TRBV28
j_gene: TRBJ1-3
abundance: few
CDR3aa: CASSLWGRPSGNTIYF
CDR3nt: TGTGCCAGCAGTTTATGGGGACGACCCTCTGGAAACACCATATATTTT

d_gene: -
v_gene: TRBV7-9
j_gene: TRBJ2-1
abundance: -
CDR3aa: CASSLRGGNLYNEQFF
CDR3nt: TGTGCCAGCAGCTTAAGGGGCGGAAATTTATACAATGAGCAGTTCTTC

d_gene: -
v_gene: TRBV18
j_gene: TRBJ2-7
abundance: -
CDR3aa: CASSPFGDTYEQYF
CDR3nt: TGTGCCAGCTCACCCTTTGGAGACACCTACGAGCAGTACTTC

d_gene: TRBD2
v_gene: TRBV18
j_gene: TRBJ2-1
abundance: few
CDR3aa: CASSPMTSGHNEQFF
CDR3nt: TGTGCCAGCTCACCAATGACTAGCGGACACAATGAGCAGTTCTTC

d_gene: TRBD2
v_gene: TRBV28
j_gene: TRBJ2-3
abundance: -
CDR3aa: CASSLLRTSGSTDTQYF
CDR3nt: TGTGCCAGCAGTTTGCTCCGGACTAGCGGGAGCACAGATACGCAGTATTTT

d_gene: -
v_gene: TRBV20-1
j_gene: TRBJ2-1
abundance: many
CDR3aa: CSAPDVRLNKEQFF
CDR3nt: TGCAGTGCTCCTGATGTCCGTCTGAATAAGGAGCAGTTCTTC

d_gene: TRBD2
v_gene: TRBV28
j_gene: TRBJ2-1
abundance: -
CDR3aa: CASSPPPGLVSRNEQFF
CDR3nt: TGTGCCAGCAGTCCCCCGCCGGGACTAGTTTCCCGCAATGAGCAGTTCTTC

d_gene: -
v_gene: TRBV7-3
j_gene: TRBJ2-3
abundance: -
CDR3aa: CASSLQYGTDTQYF
CDR3nt: TGTGCCAGCAGCTTGCAGTACGGCACAGATACGCAGTATTTT

d_gene: -
v_gene: TRBV28
j_gene: TRBJ2-7
abundance: many
CDR3aa: CASSLGGGLSYEQYF
CDR3nt: TGTGCCAGCAGTTTAGGTGGGGGGCTTAGCTACGAGCAGTACTTC

d_gene: -
v_gene: TRBV4-2
j_gene: TRBJ2-5
abundance: -
CDR3aa: CASSQEGDSGLYQETQYF
CDR3nt: TGTGCCAGCAGCCAAGAAGGTGATTCGGGTCTGTACCAAGAGACCCAGTACTTC

d_gene: -
v_gene: TRBV25-1
j_gene: TRBJ2-3
abundance: -
CDR3aa: CASSESAIGRDSTDTQYF
CDR3nt: TGTGCCAGCAGTGAATCAGCGATAGGGCGGGACAGCACAGATACGCAGTATTTT

d_gene: TRBD1
v_gene: TRBV5-1
j_gene: TRBJ2-6
abundance: few
CDR3aa: CASSLVGQFFSGANVLTF
CDR3nt: TGCGCCAGCAGCTTGGTGGGACAGTTCTTCTCTGGGGCCAACGTCCTGACTTTC

d_gene: TRBD2
v_gene: TRBV28
j_gene: TRBJ2-7
abundance: -
CDR3aa: CASSFLAGGGNSYEQYF
CDR3nt: TGTGCCAGCAGTTTTCTAGCGGGAGGGGGAAATTCCTACGAGCAGTACTTC

d_gene: TRBD2
v_gene: TRBV24-1
j_gene: TRBJ2-3
abundance: few
CDR3aa: CATSDFSLAGEADTQYF
CDR3nt: TGTGCCACCAGTGATTTCTCCCTAGCGGGAGAGGCAGATACGCAGTATTTT